This T cell receptor (beta chain) appears in the sequencing data of a study of cytomegalovirus exposure and HLA in healthy donors. Study-wide points: The authors judged a highly shared variant cluster likely a sequencing artifact. The productive fraction for most TCR beta V segments was about 87% or about 30% in an earlier analysis.

The PCR employed 60 Vbeta primers together with 13 Jbeta primers. Clones were sequenced by immunoSEQ multiplex PCR, and TCRdb holds only the in-frame ones, with some missing. The data contain fewer than 250,000 clones, over 75% of them seen just once; the ten biggest clones take up 1.5% to 2%. It was healthy bone marrow donors who served as donors. A remark on this clone: Its antigen is not identified.

Trimming took off 5 bases at V and 2 bases at J, with 9 bases between the two ends. This CDR3 is 13 amino acids long. Germline-derived CDR1 and CDR2 are LNHDA and SQIVND (reference sequence). The J gene is TRBJ2-5, the V gene TRBV19, with a weak D call TRBD2 (6 bases). The specimen was PBMCs. This clonotype was sampled from a man aged 18 to 30 in good health and CMV-seronegative. The CDR3: CASSVGGQETQYF. In DNA, the CDR3 is TGTGCCAGTAGTGTGGGGGGACAAGAGACCCAGTACTTC.